This T cell receptor (beta chain) was sequenced for a study of control samples from healthy donors and cancer patients. V shed 2 bases, J shed 0 bases, and the junction held 2 bases outside the gene matches. This CDR3 contains 15 residues. From germline, CDR1 is SGDLS and CDR2 YYNGEE. Sequencing used immunoSEQ multiplex PCR; TCRdb keeps in-frame clones, though not all of them. Seen here are some 130,000 clones, roughly 95% observed once, and the top ten hold approximately 4%. The chain is built from TRBV9 and TRBJ1-3, with 7 bases lining up with TRBD1. What was sequenced was blood. The sequence came from a man aged 30-40 years in good health. The CDR3 protein is CASSVGTVSGNTIYF. The DNA of the CDR3 is TGTGCCAGCAGCGTTGGGACAGTCTCTGGAAACACCATATATTTT.